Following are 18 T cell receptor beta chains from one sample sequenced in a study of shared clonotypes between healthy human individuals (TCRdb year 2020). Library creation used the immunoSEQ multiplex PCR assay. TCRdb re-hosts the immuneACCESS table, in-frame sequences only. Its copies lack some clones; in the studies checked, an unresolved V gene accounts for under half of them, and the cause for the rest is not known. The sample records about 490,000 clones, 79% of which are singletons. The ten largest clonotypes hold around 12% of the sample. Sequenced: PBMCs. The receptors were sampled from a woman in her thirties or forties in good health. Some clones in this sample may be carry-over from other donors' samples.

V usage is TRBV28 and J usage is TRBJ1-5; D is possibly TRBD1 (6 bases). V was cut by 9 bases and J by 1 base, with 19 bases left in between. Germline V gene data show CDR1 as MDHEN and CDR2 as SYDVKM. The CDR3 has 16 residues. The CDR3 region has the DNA TGTGCCAGTATTACGATCGGGGGGCCAAGCAATCAGCCCCAGCATTTT. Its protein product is CASITIGGPSNQPQHF.

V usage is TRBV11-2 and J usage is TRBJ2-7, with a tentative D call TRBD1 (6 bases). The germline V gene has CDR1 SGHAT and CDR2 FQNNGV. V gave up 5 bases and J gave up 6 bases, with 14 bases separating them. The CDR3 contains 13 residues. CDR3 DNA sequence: TGTGCCAGCAGCACCTCGACAGGAGGCGAGCAGTACTTC. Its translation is CASSTSTGGEQYF.

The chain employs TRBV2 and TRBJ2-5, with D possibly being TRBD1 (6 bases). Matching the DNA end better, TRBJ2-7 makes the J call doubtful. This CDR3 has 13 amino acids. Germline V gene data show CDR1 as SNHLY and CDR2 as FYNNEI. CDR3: CASGGQLSYEQYF. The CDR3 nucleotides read TGTGCCAGCGGGGGACAACTCTCCTACGAGCAGTACTTC.

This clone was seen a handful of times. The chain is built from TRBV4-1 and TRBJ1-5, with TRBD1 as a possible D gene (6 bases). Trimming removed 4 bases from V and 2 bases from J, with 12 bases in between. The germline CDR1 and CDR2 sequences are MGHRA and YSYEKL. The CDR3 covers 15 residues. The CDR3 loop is CASSLTRQGNQPQHF. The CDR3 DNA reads TGCGCCAGCAGCCTAACTAGACAGGGCAATCAGCCCCAGCATTTT.

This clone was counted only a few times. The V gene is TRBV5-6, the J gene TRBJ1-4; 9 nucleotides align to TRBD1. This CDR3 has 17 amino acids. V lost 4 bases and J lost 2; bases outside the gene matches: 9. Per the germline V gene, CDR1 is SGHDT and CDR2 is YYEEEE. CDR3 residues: CASSGHRGLVTNEKLFF. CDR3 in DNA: TGTGCCAGCAGCGGCCACAGGGGGCTTGTGACTAATGAAAAACTGTTTTTT.

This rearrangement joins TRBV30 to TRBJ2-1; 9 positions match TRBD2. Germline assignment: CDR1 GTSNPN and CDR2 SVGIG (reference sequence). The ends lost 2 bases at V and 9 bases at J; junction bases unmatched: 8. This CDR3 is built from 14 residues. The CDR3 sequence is CAWSPGVAGVEQFF. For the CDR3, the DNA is TGTGCCTGGAGTCCCGGGGTAGCGGGAGTTGAGCAGTTCTTC.

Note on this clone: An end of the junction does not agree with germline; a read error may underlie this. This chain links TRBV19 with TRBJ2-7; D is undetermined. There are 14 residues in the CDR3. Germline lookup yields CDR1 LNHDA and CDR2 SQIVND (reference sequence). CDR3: CASSVFLGLVDVNF. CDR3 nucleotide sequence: TGTGCCAGTAGCGTCTTTCTAGGCTTGGTAGACGTGAACTTC.

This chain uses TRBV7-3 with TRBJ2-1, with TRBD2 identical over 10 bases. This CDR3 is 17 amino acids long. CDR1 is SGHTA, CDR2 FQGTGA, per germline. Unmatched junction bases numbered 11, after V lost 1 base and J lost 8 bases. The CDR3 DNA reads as TGTGCCAGCAGCTTAATGCCCGGTGCTAGCGGGAGCTATGAGCAGTTCTTC. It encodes CASSLMPGASGSYEQFF.

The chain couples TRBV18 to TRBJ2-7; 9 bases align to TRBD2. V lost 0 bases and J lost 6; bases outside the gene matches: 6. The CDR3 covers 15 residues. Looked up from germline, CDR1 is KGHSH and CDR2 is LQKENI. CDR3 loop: CASSPPGPAGGEQYF. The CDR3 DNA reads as TGTGCCAGCTCACCACCGGGACCAGCGGGAGGCGAGCAGTACTTC.

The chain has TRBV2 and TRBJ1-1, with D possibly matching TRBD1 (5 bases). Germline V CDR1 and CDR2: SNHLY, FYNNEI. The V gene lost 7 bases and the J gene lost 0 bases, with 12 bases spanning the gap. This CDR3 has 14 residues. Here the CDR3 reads CASMFQTVNTEAFF. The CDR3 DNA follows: TGTGCCAGCATGTTCCAGACAGTGAACACTGAAGCTTTCTTT. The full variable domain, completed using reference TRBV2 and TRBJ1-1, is EPEVTQTPSHQVTQMGQEVILRCVPISNHLYFYWYRQILGQKVEFLVSFYNNEISEKSEIFDDQFSVERPDGSNFTLKIRSTKLEDSAMYFCASMFQTVNTEAFFGQGTRLTVV.

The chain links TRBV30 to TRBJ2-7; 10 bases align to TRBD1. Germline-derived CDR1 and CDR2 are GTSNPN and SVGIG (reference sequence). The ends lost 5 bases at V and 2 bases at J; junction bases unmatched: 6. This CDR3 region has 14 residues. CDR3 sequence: CAWGFGQGAYEQYF. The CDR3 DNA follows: TGTGCCTGGGGGTTCGGACAGGGGGCCTACGAGCAGTACTTC.

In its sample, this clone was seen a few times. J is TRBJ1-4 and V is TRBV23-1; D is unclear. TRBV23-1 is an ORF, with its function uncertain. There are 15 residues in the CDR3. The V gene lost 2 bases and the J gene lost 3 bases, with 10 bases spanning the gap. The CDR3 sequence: CASSQGGLANEKLFF. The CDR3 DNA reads TGCGCCAGCAGTCAAGGAGGGCTCGCTAATGAAAAACTGTTTTTT.

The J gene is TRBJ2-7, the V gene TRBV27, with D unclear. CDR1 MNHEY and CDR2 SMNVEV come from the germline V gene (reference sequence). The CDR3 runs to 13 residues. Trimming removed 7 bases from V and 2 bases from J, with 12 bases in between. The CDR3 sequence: CASNGPTTYEQYF. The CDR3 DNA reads TGTGCCAGCAATGGCCCAACAACCTACGAGCAGTACTTC.

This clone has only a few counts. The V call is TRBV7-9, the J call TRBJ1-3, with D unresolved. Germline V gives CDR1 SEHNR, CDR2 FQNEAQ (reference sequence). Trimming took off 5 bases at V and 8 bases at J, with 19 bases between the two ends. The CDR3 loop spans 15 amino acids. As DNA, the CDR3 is TGTGCCAGCAGCACTAATAGGGCAGCCTCAGACACCATATATTTT. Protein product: CASSTNRAASDTIYF.

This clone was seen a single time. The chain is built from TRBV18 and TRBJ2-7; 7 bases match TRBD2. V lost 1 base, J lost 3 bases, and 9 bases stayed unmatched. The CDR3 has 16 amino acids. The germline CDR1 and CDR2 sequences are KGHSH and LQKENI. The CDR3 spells CASSPRGASGVYEQYF. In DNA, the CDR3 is TGTGCCAGCTCACCACGGGGCGCTAGCGGAGTCTACGAGCAGTACTTC.

The CDR3: CASSQDLQGPGTQYF. The CDR3 region has the DNA TGTGCCAGCAGCCAAGATCTTCAGGGTCCGGGGACCCAGTACTTC. The V gene is TRBV4-2, the J gene TRBJ2-5; D perhaps matches TRBD1 (5 bases). V was shortened by 0 bases and J by 7 bases, with 15 bases between the two germline ends. This CDR3 is built from 15 residues. CDR1 and CDR2 from the germline V gene are LGHNA and YNFKEQ.

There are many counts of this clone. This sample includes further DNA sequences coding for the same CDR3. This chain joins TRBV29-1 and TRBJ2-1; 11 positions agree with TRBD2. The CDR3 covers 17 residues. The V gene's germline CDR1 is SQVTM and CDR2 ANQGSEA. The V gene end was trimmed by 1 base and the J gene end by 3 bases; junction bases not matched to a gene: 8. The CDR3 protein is CSVEGFAGTSGYNEQFF. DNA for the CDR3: TGCAGCGTTGAAGGGTTCGCAGGGACTAGCGGCTACAATGAGCAGTTCTTC.

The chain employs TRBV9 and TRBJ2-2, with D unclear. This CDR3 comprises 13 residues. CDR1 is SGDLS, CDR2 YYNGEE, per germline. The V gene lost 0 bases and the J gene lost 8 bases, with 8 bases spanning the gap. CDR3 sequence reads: CASSVDPEGELFF. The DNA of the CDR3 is TGTGCCAGCAGCGTAGATCCGGAGGGGGAGCTGTTTTTT.